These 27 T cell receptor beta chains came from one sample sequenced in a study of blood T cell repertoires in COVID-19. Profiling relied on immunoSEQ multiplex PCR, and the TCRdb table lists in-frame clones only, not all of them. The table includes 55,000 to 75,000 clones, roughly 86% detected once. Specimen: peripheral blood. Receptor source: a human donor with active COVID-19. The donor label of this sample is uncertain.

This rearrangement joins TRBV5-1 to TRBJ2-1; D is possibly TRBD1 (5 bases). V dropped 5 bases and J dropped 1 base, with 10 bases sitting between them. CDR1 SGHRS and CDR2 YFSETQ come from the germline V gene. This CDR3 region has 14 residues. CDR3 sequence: CASRGLPSYNEQFF. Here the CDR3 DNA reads TGCGCCAGCAGGGGGCTACCTTCCTACAATGAGCAGTTCTTC.

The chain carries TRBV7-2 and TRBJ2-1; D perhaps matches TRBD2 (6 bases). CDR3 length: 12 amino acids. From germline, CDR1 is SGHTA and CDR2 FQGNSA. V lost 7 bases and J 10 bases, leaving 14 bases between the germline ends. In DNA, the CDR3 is TGTGCCAGCACCGAGGTCGCGGGAGAGCAGTTCTTC. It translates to CASTEVAGEQFF.

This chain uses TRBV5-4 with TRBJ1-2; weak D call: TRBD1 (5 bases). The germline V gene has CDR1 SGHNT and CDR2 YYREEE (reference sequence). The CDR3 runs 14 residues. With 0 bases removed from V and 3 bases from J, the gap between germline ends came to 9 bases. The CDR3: CASSLEQGHYGYTF. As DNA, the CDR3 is TGTGCCAGCAGCTTGGAGCAGGGCCACTATGGCTACACCTTC. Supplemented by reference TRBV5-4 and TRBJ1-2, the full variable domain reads ETGVTQSPTHLIKTRGQQVTLRCSSQSGHNTVSWYQQALGQGPQFIFQYYREEENGRGNFPPRFSGLQFPNYSSELNVNALELDDSALYLCASSLEQGHYGYTFGSGTRLTVV.

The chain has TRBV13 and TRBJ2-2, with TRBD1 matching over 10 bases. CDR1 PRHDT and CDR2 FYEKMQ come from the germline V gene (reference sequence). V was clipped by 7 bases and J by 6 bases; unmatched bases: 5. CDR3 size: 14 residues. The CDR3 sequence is CASTGTGVAGELFF. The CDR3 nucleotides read TGTGCCAGCACCGGGACAGGGGTCGCCGGGGAGCTGTTTTTT. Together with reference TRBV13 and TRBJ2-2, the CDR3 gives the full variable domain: AAGVIQSPRHLIKEKRETATLKCYPIPRHDTVYWYQQGPGQDPQFLISFYEKMQSDKGSIPDRFSAQQFSDYHSELNMSSLELGDSALYFCASTGTGVAGELFFGEGSRLTVL.

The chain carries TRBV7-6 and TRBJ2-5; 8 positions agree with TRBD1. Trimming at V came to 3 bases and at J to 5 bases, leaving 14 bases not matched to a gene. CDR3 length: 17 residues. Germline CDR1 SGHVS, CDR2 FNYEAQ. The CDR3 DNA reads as TGTGCCAGCAGCTTCTTCTCTCCAGGGGGCCCGAAGGAGACCCAGTACTTC. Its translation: CASSFFSPGGPKETQYF.

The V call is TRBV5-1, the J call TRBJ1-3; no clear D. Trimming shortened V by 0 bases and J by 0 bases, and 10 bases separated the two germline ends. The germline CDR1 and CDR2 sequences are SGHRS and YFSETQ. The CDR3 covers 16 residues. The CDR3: CASSLGAINSGNTIYF. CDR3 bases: TGCGCCAGCAGCTTGGGGGCGATCAACTCTGGAAACACCATATATTTT.

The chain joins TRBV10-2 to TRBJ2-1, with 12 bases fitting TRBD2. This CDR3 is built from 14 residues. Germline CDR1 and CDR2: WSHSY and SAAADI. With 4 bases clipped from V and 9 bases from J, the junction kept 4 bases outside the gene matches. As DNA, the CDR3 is TGCGCCAGCAGTGCTAGCGGGGGGGCGGGTGAGCAGTTCTTC. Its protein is CASSASGGAGEQFF.

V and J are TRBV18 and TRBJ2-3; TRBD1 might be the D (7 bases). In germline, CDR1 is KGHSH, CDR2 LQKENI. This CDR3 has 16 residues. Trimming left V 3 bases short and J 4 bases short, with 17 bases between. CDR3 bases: TGTGCCAGCTCACCGCAGGGGGGCGTAACGGCAGATACGCAGTATTTT. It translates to CASSPQGGVTADTQYF.

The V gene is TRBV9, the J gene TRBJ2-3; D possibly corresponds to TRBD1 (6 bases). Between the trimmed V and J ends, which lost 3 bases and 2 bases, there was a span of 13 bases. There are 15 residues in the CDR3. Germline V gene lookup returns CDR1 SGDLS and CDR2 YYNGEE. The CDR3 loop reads CASSATGFSTDTQYF. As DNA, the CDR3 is TGTGCCAGCAGCGCAACAGGGTTCTCCACAGATACGCAGTATTTT.

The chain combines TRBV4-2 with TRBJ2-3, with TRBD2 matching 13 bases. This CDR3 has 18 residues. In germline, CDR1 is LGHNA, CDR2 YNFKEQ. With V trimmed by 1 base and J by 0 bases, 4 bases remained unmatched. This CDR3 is CASSQGTSGRASTDTQYF. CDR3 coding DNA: TGTGCCAGCAGCCAAGGCACTAGCGGGAGGGCGAGCACAGATACGCAGTATTTT.

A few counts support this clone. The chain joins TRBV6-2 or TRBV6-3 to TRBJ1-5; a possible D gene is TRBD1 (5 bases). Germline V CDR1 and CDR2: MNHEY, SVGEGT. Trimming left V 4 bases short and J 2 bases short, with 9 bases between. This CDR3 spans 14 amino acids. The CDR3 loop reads CASSLDSRNQPQHF. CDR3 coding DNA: TGTGCCAGCAGTTTAGACAGCCGCAATCAGCCCCAGCATTTT.

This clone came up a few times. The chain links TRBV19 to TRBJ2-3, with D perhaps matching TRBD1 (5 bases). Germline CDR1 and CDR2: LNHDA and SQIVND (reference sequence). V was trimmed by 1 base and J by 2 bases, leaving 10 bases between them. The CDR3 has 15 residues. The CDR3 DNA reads TGTGCCAGTAGTATAGCCACAGGATTCACAGATACGCAGTATTTT. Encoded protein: CASSIATGFTDTQYF.

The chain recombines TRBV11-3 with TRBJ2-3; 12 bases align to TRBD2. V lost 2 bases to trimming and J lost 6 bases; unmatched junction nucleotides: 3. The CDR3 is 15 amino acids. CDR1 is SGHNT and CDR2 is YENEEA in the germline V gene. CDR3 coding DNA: TGTGCCAGCAGCTTACTAGCGGGGGGGTGGGATACGCAGTATTTT. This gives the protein CASSLLAGGWDTQYF.

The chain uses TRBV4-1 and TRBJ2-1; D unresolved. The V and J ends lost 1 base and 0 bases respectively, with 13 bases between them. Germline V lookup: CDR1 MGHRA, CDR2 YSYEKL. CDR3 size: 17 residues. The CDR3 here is CASSQVKAGSSYNEQFF. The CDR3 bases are TGCGCCAGCAGCCAAGTGAAGGCAGGTAGCTCCTACAATGAGCAGTTCTTC.

This chain's CDR3 is CASSQEGPYTQYF. The CDR3, as DNA: TGCGCCAGCAGCCAAGAGGGCCCCTATACGCAGTATTTT. The chain links TRBV4-1 to TRBJ2-3; no clear D. CDR3 length equals 13 residues. Germline V gene data show CDR1 as MGHRA and CDR2 as YSYEKL. Trimming cost V 0 bases and J 7 bases, with 8 bases left between them.

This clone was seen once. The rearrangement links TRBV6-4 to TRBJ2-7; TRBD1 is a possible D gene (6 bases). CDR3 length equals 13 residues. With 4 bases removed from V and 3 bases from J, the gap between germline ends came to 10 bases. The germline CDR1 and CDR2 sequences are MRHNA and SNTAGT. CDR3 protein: CASSAGQIYEQYF. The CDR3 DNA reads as TGTGCCAGCAGTGCGGGACAAATCTACGAGCAGTACTTC.

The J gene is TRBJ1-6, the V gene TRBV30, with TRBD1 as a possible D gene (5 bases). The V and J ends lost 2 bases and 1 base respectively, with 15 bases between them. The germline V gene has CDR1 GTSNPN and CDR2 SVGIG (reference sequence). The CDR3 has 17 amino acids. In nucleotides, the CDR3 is TGTGCCTGGAGTCCTCGCGGGGGTGCGTCCTATAATTCACCCCTCCACTTT. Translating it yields CAWSPRGGASYNSPLHF. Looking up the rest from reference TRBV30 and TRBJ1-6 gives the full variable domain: SQTIHQWPATLVQPVGSPLSLECTVEGTSNPNLYWYRQAAGRGLQLLFYSVGIGQISSEVPQNLSASRPQDRQFILSSKKLLLSDSGFYLCAWSPRGGASYNSPLHFGNGTRLTVT.

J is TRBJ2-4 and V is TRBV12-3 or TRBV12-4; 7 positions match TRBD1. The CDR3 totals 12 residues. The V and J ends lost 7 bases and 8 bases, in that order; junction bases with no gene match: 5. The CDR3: CASTKQGYIQYF. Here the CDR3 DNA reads TGTGCCAGCACCAAACAGGGGTACATTCAGTACTTC.

The CDR3 region has the DNA TGTGCCAGCATCAAGGGGCCCTCGGAGGGCTACACCTTC. Translated, it gives CASIKGPSEGYTF. The J gene is TRBJ1-2, the V gene TRBV7-9; D perhaps matches TRBD1 (5 bases). CDR1 and CDR2 (germline): SEHNR, FQNEAQ (reference sequence). The CDR3 consists of 13 residues. Trimming removed 7 bases at V and 8 bases at J, with 17 bases between.

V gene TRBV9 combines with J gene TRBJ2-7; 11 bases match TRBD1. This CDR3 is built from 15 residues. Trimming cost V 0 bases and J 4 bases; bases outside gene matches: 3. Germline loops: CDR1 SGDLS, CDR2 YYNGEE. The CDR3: CASSVEGTGGYEQYF. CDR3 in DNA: TGTGCCAGCAGCGTAGAAGGGACAGGGGGTTACGAGCAGTACTTC.

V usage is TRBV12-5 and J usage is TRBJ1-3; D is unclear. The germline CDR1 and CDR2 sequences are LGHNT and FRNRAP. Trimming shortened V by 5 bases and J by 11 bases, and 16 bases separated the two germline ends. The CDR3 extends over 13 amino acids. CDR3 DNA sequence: TGTGCTAGTGGTCTGAATTCTGGCTCCCCCATATATTTT. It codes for CASGLNSGSPIYF.

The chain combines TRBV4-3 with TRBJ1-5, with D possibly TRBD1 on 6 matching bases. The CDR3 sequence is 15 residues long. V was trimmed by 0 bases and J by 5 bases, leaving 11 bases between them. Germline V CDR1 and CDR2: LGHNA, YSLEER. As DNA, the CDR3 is TGCGCCAGCAGCCAAGACAAGGCAGGGGATCAGCCCCAGCATTTT. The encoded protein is CASSQDKAGDQPQHF.

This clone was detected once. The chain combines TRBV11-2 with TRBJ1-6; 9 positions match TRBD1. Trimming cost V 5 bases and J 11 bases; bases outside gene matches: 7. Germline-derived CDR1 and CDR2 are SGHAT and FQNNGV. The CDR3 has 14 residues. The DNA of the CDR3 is TGTGCCAGCAGCACCCGGGACAGGGACACACCCCTCCACTTT. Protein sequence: CASSTRDRDTPLHF. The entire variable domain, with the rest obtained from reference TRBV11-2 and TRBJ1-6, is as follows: EAGVAQSPRYKIIEKRQSVAFWCNPISGHATLYWYQQILGQGPKLLIQFQNNGVVDDSQLPKDRFSAERLKGVDSTLKIQPAKLEDSAVYLCASSTRDRDTPLHFGNGTRLTVT.

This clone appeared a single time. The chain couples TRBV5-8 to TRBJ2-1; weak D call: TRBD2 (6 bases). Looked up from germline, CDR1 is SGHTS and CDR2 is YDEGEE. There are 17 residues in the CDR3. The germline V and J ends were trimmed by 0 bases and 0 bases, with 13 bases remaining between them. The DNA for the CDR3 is TGTGCCAGCAGCTTGGATCGCGGGGTGAGCTCCTACAATGAGCAGTTCTTC. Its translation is CASSLDRGVSSYNEQFF.

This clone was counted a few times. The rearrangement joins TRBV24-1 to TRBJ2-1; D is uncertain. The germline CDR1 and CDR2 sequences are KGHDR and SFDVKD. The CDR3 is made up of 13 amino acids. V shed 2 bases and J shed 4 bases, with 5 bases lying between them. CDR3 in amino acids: CATSDSLYNEQFF. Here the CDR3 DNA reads TGTGCCACCAGTGATTCATTGTACAATGAGCAGTTCTTC.

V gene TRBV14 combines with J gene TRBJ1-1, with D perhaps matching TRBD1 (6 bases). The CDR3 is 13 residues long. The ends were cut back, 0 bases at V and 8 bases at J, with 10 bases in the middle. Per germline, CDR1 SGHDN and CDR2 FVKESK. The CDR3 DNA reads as TGTGCCAGCAGCCAAGAGAGGGGGACAGAAGCTTTCTTT. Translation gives CASSQERGTEAFF. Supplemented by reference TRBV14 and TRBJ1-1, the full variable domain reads EAGVTQFPSHSVIEKGQTVTLRCDPISGHDNLYWYRRVMGKEIKFLLHFVKESKQDESGMPNNRFLAERTGGTYSTLKVQPAELEDSGVYFCASSQERGTEAFFGQGTRLTVV.

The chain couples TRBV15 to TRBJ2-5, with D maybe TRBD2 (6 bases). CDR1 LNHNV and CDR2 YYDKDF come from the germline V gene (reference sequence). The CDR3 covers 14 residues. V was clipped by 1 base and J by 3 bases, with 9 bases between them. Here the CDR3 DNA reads TGTGCCACCAGCAGAGGCGGGATTGAAGAGACCCAGTACTTC. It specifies CATSRGGIEETQYF.